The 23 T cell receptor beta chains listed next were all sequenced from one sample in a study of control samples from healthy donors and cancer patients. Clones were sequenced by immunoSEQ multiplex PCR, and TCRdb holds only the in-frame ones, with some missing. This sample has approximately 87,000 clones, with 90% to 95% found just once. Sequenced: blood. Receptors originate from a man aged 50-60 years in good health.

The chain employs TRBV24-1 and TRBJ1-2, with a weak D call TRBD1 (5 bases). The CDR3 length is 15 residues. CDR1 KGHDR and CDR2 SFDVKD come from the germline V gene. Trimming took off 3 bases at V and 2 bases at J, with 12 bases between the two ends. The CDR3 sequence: CATSDGGRANYGYTF. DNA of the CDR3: TGTGCCACCAGTGATGGCGGCAGGGCCAACTATGGCTACACCTTC.

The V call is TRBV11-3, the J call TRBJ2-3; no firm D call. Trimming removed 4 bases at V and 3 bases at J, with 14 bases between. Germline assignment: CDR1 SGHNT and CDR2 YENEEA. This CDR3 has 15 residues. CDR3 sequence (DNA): TGTGCCAGCAGCTCAACAGAAGGATGGACAGATACGCAGTATTTT. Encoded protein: CASSSTEGWTDTQYF.

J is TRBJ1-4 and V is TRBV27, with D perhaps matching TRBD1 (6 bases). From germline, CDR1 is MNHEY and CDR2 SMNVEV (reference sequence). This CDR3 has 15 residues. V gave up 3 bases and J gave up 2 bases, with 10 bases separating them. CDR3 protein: CASSFQGQTNEKLFF. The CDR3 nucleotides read TGTGCCAGCAGTTTTCAGGGGCAGACTAATGAAAAACTGTTTTTT. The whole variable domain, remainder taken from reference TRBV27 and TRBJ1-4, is EAQVTQNPRYLITVTGKKLTVTCSQNMNHEYMSWYRQDPGLGLRQIYYSMNVEVTDKGDVPEGYKVSRKEKRNFPLILESPSPNQTSLYFCASSFQGQTNEKLFFGSGTQLSVL.

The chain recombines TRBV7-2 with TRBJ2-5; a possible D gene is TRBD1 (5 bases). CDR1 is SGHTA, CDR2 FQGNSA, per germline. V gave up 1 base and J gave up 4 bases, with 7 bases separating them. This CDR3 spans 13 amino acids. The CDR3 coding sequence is TGTGCCAGCAGCTTAGACAGGCGAGAGACCCAGTACTTC. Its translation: CASSLDRRETQYF.

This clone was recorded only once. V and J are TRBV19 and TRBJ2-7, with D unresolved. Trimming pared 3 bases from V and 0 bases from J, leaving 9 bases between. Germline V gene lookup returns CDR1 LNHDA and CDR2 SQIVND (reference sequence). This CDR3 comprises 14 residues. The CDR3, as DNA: TGTGCCAGTAGTATCACGGGTAGCTCCTACGAGCAGTACTTC. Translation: CASSITGSSYEQYF.

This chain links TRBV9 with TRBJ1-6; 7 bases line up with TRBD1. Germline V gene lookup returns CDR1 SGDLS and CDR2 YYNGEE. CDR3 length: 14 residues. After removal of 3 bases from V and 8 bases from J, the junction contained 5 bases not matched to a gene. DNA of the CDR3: TGTGCCAGCAGCGCCCGACAGGGAGATTCACCCCTCCACTTT. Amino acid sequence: CASSARQGDSPLHF.

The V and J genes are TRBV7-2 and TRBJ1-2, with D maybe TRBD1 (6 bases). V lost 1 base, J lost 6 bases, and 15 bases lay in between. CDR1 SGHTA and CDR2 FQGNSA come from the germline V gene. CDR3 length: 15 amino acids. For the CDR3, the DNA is TGTGCCAGCAGCTTAGTTCAGGGGACGTACGATGGCTACACCTTC. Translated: CASSLVQGTYDGYTF.

CDR3 bases: TGTGCCAGCAGTTACTCGGTCAGGGGCCGTGGCTACACCTTC. It encodes CASSYSVRGRGYTF. The rearrangement uses TRBV6-6 and TRBJ1-2; weak D call: TRBD1 (6 bases). V lost 0 bases to trimming and J lost 7 bases, with 12 bases between them. Per germline, CDR1 MNHNY and CDR2 SVGAGI (reference sequence). The CDR3 runs 14 residues.

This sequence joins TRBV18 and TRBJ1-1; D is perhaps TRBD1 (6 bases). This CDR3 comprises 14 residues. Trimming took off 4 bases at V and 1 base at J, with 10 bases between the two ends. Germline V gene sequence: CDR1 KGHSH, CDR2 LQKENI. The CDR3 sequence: CASSQQGPNTEAFF. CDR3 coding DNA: TGTGCCAGCTCACAACAGGGTCCGAACACTGAAGCTTTCTTT.

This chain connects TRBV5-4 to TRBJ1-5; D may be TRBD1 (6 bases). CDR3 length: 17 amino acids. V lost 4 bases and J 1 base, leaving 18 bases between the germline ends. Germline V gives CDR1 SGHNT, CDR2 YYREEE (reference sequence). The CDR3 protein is CASSPGTPGGSNQPQHF. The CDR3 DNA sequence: TGTGCCAGCAGCCCTGGGACACCCGGAGGGAGCAATCAGCCCCAGCATTTT. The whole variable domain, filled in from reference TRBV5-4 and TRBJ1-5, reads ETGVTQSPTHLIKTRGQQVTLRCSSQSGHNTVSWYQQALGQGPQFIFQYYREEENGRGNFPPRFSGLQFPNYSSELNVNALELDDSALYLCASSPGTPGGSNQPQHFGDGTRLSIL.

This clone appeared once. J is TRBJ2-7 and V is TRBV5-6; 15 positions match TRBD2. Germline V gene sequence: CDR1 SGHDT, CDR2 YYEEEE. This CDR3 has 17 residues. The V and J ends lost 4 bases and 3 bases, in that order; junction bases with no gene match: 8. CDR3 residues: CASSPPGLAGGLYEQYF. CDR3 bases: TGTGCCAGCAGCCCACCCGGACTAGCGGGGGGGCTCTACGAGCAGTACTTC.

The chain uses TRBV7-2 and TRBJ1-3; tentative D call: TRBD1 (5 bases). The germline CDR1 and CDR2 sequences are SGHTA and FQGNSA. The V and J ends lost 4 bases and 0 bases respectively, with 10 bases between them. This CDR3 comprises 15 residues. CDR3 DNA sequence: TGTGCCAGCAGCTACTGGACAAGCTCTGGAAACACCATATATTTT. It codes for CASSYWTSSGNTIYF.

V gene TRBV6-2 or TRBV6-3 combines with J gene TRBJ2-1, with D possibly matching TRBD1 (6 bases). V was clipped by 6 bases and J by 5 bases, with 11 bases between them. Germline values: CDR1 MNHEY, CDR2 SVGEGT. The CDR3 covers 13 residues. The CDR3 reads CASSQTGNNEQFF. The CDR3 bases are TGTGCCAGCAGCCAGACAGGAAACAATGAGCAGTTCTTC.

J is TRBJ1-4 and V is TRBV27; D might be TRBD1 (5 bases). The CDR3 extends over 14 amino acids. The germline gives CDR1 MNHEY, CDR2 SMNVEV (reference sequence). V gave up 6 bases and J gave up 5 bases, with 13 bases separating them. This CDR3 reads CASRPAGGNEKLFF. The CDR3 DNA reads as TGTGCCAGCAGGCCGGCGGGGGGGAATGAAAAACTGTTTTTT.

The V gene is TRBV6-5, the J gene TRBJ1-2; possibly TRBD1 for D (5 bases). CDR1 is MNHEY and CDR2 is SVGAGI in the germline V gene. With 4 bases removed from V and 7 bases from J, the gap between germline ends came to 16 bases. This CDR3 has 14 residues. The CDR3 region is CASSFSVGRGGYTF. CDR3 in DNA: TGTGCCAGCAGTTTTTCCGTGGGGCGCGGTGGCTACACCTTC.

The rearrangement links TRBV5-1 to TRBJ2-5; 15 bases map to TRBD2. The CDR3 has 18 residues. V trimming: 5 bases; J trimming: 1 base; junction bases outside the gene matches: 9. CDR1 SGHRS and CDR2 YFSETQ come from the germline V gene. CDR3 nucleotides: TGCGCCAGCAGGCGAGGGACTAGCGGGGGGCTTACCCAAGAGACCCAGTACTTC. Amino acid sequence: CASRRGTSGGLTQETQYF. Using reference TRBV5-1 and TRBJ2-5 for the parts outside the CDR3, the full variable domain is KAGVTQTPRYLIKTRGQQVTLSCSPISGHRSVSWYQQTPGQGLQFLFEYFSETQRNKGNFPGRFSGRQFSNSRSEMNVSTLELGDSALYLCASRRGTSGGLTQETQYFGPGTRLLVL.

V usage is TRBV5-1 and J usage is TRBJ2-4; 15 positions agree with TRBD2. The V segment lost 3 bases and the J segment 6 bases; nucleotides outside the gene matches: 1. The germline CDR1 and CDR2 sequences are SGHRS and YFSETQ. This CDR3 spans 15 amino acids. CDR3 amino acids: CASSSGLAGGNIQYF. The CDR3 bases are TGCGCCAGCAGCTCGGGACTAGCGGGGGGAAACATTCAGTACTTC.

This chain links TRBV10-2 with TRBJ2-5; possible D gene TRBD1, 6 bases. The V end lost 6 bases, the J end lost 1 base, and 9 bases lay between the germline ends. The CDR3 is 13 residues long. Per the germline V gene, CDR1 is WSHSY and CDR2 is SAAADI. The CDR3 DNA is TGCGCCAGCAGCAGGACAGCCCAAGAGACCCAGTACTTC. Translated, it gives CASSRTAQETQYF.

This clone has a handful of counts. CDR3 nucleotide sequence: TGTGCCAGCAGCTCTTCGACAGGGATAAAGGCTGAAGCTTTCTTT. This gives the protein CASSSSTGIKAEAFF. The gene calls are TRBV7-9 and TRBJ1-1; 7 nucleotides match TRBD1. The CDR3 consists of 15 residues. Germline CDR1 SEHNR, CDR2 FQNEAQ (reference sequence). The V segment lost 4 bases and the J segment 6 bases; nucleotides outside the gene matches: 11.

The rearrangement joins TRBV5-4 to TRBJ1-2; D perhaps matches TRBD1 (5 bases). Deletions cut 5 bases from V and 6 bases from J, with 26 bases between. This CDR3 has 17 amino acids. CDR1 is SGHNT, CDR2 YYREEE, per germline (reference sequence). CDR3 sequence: CASRSRRGTRRTHGYTF. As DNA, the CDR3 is TGTGCCAGCAGGAGCCGGCGGGGGACGCGTCGAACCCATGGCTACACCTTC.

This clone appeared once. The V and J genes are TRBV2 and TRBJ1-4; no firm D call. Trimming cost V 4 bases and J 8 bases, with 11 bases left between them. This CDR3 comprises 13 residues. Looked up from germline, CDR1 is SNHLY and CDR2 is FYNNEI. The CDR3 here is CASSVGLREKLFF. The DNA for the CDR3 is TGTGCCAGCAGTGTGGGCCTGCGGGAAAAACTGTTTTTT.

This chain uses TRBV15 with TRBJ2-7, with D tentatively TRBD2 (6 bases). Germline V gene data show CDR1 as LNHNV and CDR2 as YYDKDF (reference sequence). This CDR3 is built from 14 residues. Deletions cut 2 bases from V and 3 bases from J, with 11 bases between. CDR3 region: CATSRPGLNYEQYF. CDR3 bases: TGTGCCACCAGCAGACCGGGACTCAACTACGAGCAGTACTTC.

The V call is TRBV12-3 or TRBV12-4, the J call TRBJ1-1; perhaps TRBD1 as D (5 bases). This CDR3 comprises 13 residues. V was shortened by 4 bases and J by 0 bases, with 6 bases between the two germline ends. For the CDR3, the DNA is TGTGCCAGCAGTTCGGACATGAACACTGAAGCTTTCTTT. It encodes CASSSDMNTEAFF.